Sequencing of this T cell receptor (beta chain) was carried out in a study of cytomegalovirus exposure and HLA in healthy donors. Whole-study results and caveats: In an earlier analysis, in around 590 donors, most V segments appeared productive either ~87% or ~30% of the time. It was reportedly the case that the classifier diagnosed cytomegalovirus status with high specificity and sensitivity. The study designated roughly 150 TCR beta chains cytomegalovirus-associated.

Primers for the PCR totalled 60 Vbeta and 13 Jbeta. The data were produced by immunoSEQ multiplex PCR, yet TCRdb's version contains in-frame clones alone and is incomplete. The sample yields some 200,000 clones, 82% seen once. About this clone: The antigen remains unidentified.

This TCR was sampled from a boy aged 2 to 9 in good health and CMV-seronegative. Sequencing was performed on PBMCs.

CDR3 sequence (DNA): TGTGCCAGCAGTGCCGCAGGGGGCTATGGCTACACCTTC. Its protein is CASSAAGGYGYTF. This chain uses TRBV6-4 with TRBJ1-2, with 7 bases lining up with TRBD1. V lost 4 bases and J lost 4; bases outside the gene matches: 3. Germline V gene data show CDR1 as MRHNA and CDR2 as SNTAGT. The CDR3 totals 13 residues.